This T cell receptor (beta chain) appears in the sequencing data of a study of cytotoxic CD8 clonotypes in ibrutinib-treated CLL. The repertoire was sequenced with immunoSEQ multiplex PCR; TCRdb's copy has only in-frame clones and lacks some. This table has around 310,000 clones, 70% to 80% appearing once. Trimming took 4 bases from V and 6 from J, leaving 4 bases between them. Looked up from germline, CDR1 is DFQATT and CDR2 is SNEGSKA (reference sequence). This CDR3 has 11 residues. This TCR was sampled from a human donor with chronic lymphocytic leukemia. The starting material was PBMCs, obtained before ibrutinib treatment. V is TRBV20-1 and J is TRBJ2-6; D ambiguous. The CDR3 bases are TGCAGTGCTACGAAGGCCAACGTCCTGACTTTC. Amino acid sequence: CSATKANVLTF.